This T cell receptor beta chain was obtained from a study of cytomegalovirus exposure and HLA in healthy donors. General observations from the study: Using a false discovery rate of 0.05, a later analysis showed that approximately 17,000 TCR beta sequences were associated with HLA alleles. Accurate predictions that matched the HLA-A and HLA-B alleles of most subjects were reportedly made from TCR beta sequences.

V lost 4 bases to trimming and J lost 5 bases, with 7 bases between them. In germline, CDR1 is SGHDT, CDR2 YYEEEE. The CDR3 covers 12 residues. PCR used 60 Vbeta primers and 13 Jbeta primers. TCRdb's table, derived via immunoSEQ multiplex PCR, lists solely in-frame clones and lacks some. In the table there are roughly 150,000 clones, 80% to 85% of which are singletons. Of note for this clone: The antigen remains undetermined.

The chain recombines TRBV5-6 with TRBJ1-5; D call uncertain. This TCR derives from a boy younger than 10 in good health and CMV-seronegative. Sequencing input: PBMCs. The CDR3 protein is CASSRTDQPQHF. The CDR3, as DNA: TGTGCCAGCAGCCGGACTGATCAGCCCCAGCATTTT.